The 9 T cell receptor beta chains below were found in one sample sequenced in a study of blood T cell repertoires in COVID-19. This table comes from immunoSEQ multiplex PCR, and its TCRdb copy is limited to in-frame clones, with some not included. Among a few hundred thousand clones, about 91% were seen once, and the ten largest hold 5.5% to 7%. Sequencing was done on a sample of peripheral blood. Every receptor here comes from a woman in her 30s who had recovered from COVID-19.

The chain links TRBV28 to TRBJ2-4; D gene ambiguous. Per germline, CDR1 MDHEN and CDR2 SYDVKM. V lost 3 bases, J lost 0 bases, and 6 bases lay in between. The CDR3 is 14 amino acids. In DNA form, the CDR3 reads TGTGCCAGCAGTTTGGAGTTAGCCAAAAACATTCAGTACTTC. Its translation is CASSLELAKNIQYF.

The chain links TRBV27 to TRBJ2-1; TRBD2 matches at 11 bases. After removal of 5 bases from V and 4 bases from J, the junction contained 7 bases not matched to a gene. CDR3 length: 16 amino acids. In germline, CDR1 is MNHEY, CDR2 SMNVEV (reference sequence). CDR3 protein: CASSILAGGPYNEQFF. The CDR3, as DNA: TGTGCCAGCAGTATATTAGCGGGGGGGCCGTACAATGAGCAGTTCTTC.

The chain couples TRBV6-1 to TRBJ1-1; no reliable D call. This CDR3 comprises 13 residues. Trimming shortened V by 8 bases and J by 4 bases, and 14 bases separated the two germline ends. Germline CDR1 MNHNS, CDR2 SASEGT. This CDR3 is CASSTGSFTEAFF. The CDR3 DNA reads as TGTGCCAGCTCTACGGGGTCCTTCACTGAAGCTTTCTTT.

The chain links TRBV24-1 to TRBJ2-2; 10 bases agree with TRBD2. CDR1 is KGHDR and CDR2 is SFDVKD in the germline V gene. The V segment lost 0 bases and the J segment 6 bases; nucleotides outside the gene matches: 3. CDR3 length equals 16 residues. The CDR3 DNA sequence: TGTGCCACCAGTGATTTGAAAACTAGCGGGGCCGGGGAGCTGTTTTTT. Encoded protein: CATSDLKTSGAGELFF.

The V and J genes are TRBV19 and TRBJ2-1; TRBD1 is a possible D gene (5 bases). Per the germline V gene, CDR1 is LNHDA and CDR2 is SQIVND (reference sequence). V was clipped by 4 bases and J by 0 bases, with 13 bases between them. This CDR3 is 16 amino acids long. The CDR3 is CASSNQQASSYNEQFF. The CDR3 DNA reads as TGTGCCAGTAGTAACCAACAGGCGAGCTCCTACAATGAGCAGTTCTTC.

The chain combines TRBV7-2 with TRBJ1-4; 10 bases are a match to TRBD1. Trimming took 5 bases from V and 9 from J; bases not matched to a gene: 9. The germline CDR1 and CDR2 sequences are SGHTA and FQGNSA. This CDR3 has 15 residues. Here the CDR3 DNA reads TGTGCCAGCAGCGCCCCCGGGACAGGGGAACAAAAACTGTTTTTT. This gives the protein CASSAPGTGEQKLFF. The full variable domain, its missing parts supplied by reference TRBV7-2 and TRBJ1-4, is GAGVSQSPSNKVTEKGKDVELRCDPISGHTALYWYRQSLGQGLEFLIYFQGNSAPDKSGLPSDRFSAERTGGSVSTLTIQRTQQEDSAVYLCASSAPGTGEQKLFFGSGTQLSVL.

The chain couples TRBV6-5 to TRBJ2-5; 7 positions match TRBD1. This CDR3 contains 15 residues. CDR1 and CDR2 from the germline V gene are MNHEY and SVGAGI. J was trimmed by 8 bases and V by 8 bases; bases with no gene match: 17. The CDR3 coding sequence is TGTGCCAGCCGCCGGGACAGTGGGGGTTTCGGAACCCAGTACTTC. Amino acid sequence: CASRRDSGGFGTQYF.

The chain joins TRBV2 to TRBJ1-4, with no clear D. V gave up 5 bases and J gave up 0 bases, with 10 bases separating them. The CDR3 length is 15 residues. Germline CDR1 SNHLY, CDR2 FYNNEI. The CDR3 loop is CASSSYRATNEKLFF. CDR3 coding DNA: TGTGCCAGCAGTTCCTACAGAGCAACTAATGAAAAACTGTTTTTT. Full variable domain (remainder filled in from reference TRBV2 and TRBJ1-4): EPEVTQTPSHQVTQMGQEVILRCVPISNHLYFYWYRQILGQKVEFLVSFYNNEISEKSEIFDDQFSVERPDGSNFTLKIRSTKLEDSAMYFCASSSYRATNEKLFFGSGTQLSVL.

V and J are TRBV7-8 and TRBJ2-3; possibly TRBD1 for D (5 bases). The germline gives CDR1 SGHVS, CDR2 FQNEAQ. This CDR3 is 13 amino acids long. Trimming removed 5 bases from V and 6 bases from J, with 12 bases in between. CDR3 in amino acids: CASSRHRTDTQYF. CDR3 DNA sequence: TGTGCCAGCAGCCGTCACAGGACGGATACGCAGTATTTT. The full variable domain, in which reference TRBV7-8 and TRBJ2-3 provide the parts outside the CDR3, is GAGVSQSPRYKVAKRGQDVALRCDPISGHVSLFWYQQALGQGPEFLTYFQNEAQLDKSGLPSDRFFAERPEGSVSTLKIQRTQQEDSAVYLCASSRHRTDTQYFGPGTRLTVL.